The 19 T cell receptor beta chains listed next were all sequenced from one sample in a study of blood T cells in healthy people across ages (dated by TCRdb to between 2014 and 2016). Libraries were made using 5' RACE. Instrument used: Illumina HiSeq 2500. The second PCR ran for roughly 7 to 12 cycles and used a J-beta primer mix along with a sample-barcoded 5' primer. TCRdb reprocessed the public reads (quality trimming at Q25 with fastp, clone calling with MiXCR) and kept in-frame beta chains. Every entry covers one CDR3 protein and lists the most common genes and DNA from its rows. In all, the sample holds 590,000 or so distinct CDR3 sequences, and roughly 30% of those were seen once. The top ten clones comprise 15% to 17% of the sample. The sample taken for sequencing was blood. The origin of the receptors is a woman over 75 in good health.

With regard to this clonotype: A much larger clone lies a single base off, so this may be a read error. The chain couples TRBV7-9 to TRBJ1-5; D remains ambiguous. Looked up from germline, CDR1 is SEHNR and CDR2 is FQNEAQ (reference sequence). This CDR3 contains 13 residues. CDR3 DNA: TGTGCCAGCAGCTCAGATAGCAATCGGCCCCAGCATTTT. Protein product: CASSSDSNRPQHF.

This clonotype was picked up many times. This chain connects TRBV6-5 to TRBJ1-6; the D gene is possibly TRBD1 (6 bases). V gave up 6 bases and J gave up 9 bases, with 21 bases separating them. Per germline, CDR1 MNHEY and CDR2 SVGAGI. The length of the CDR3 is 16 residues. CDR3 bases: TGTGCCAGCAGCAACAGGGTCCGCGGGGGTAGTTCACCCCTCCACTTT. It codes for CASSNRVRGGSSPLHF.

This clonotype occurred once. CDR3 sequence: CSAKSLNYYEQYF. In DNA form, the CDR3 reads TGCAGTGCTAAGTCGCTAAACTACTACGAGCAGTACTTC. This chain joins TRBV20-1 and TRBJ2-4; no firm D call. TRBJ2-7 explains the end of the DNA better; the J call may be wrong. Germline V gene sequence: CDR1 DFQATT, CDR2 SNEGSKA (reference sequence). This CDR3 has 13 amino acids.

The chain is built from TRBV2 and TRBJ1-2; D unresolved. Deletions cut 4 bases from V and 5 bases from J, with 17 bases between. CDR3 length: 15 amino acids. Germline CDR1 is SNHLY and CDR2 is FYNNEI. CDR3 loop: CASSAPTLGGYGYTF. The CDR3 DNA reads as TGTGCCAGCAGTGCCCCGACCCTCGGAGGATATGGCTACACCTTC.

This rearrangement joins TRBV6-1 to TRBJ2-5; tentatively, D is TRBD2 (7 bases). The CDR3 runs to 16 residues. The V and J ends lost 3 bases and 2 bases respectively, with 16 bases between them. The germline gives CDR1 MNHNS, CDR2 SASEGT. The CDR3 spells CASSDYRGAWQETQYF. The CDR3 region has the DNA TGTGCCAGCAGTGATTACCGGGGGGCTTGGCAAGAGACCCAGTACTTC.

There are many counts of this clonotype. This may come from a read error, since a much larger clone is one base off. The rearrangement links TRBV5-1 to TRBJ2-1; 9 nucleotides match TRBD1. The end of the DNA aligns better with TRBJ2-7, so the J call may be wrong. Germline V CDR1 and CDR2: SGHRS, YFSETQ. This CDR3 is built from 16 residues. CDR3 protein: CASSRGQGTSYNEQYF. The CDR3 bases are TGCGCCAGCAGCAGAGGACAGGGGACCTCCTACAATGAGCAGTACTTC.

V gene TRBV29-1 combines with J gene TRBJ1-2; the D gene is possibly TRBD1 (5 bases). Germline loops: CDR1 SQVTM, CDR2 ANQGSEA. Between the trimmed V and J ends, which lost 7 bases and 9 bases, there was a span of 12 bases. The CDR3 totals 10 residues. The CDR3 loop reads CSADSDRYTF. Written as DNA, the CDR3 is TGCAGCGCCGACAGCGATCGCTACACCTTC.

In this sample, this clonotype turned up a few times. This chain joins TRBV5-1 and TRBJ1-4; D is uncertain. This CDR3 is 15 amino acids long. Trimming pared 0 bases from V and 2 bases from J, leaving 8 bases between. Per the germline V gene, CDR1 is SGHRS and CDR2 is YFSETQ. The CDR3 loop reads CASSLEADTNEKLFF. CDR3 coding DNA: TGCGCCAGCAGCTTGGAGGCAGACACTAATGAAAAACTGTTTTTT.

As for this clonotype: Possible read error: a much larger clone is one base away. The chain combines TRBV11-2 with TRBJ1-2; D perhaps matches TRBD1 (5 bases). CDR1 is SGHAT and CDR2 is FQNNGV in the germline V gene. The CDR3 covers 14 residues. V lost 1 base to trimming and J lost 9 bases, with 15 bases between them. The CDR3 loop reads CASSLVRRRGSYTF. CDR3 nucleotides: TGTGCCAGCAGCTTAGTGCGTCGGAGGGGCAGCTACACCTTC.

V usage is TRBV5-6 and J usage is TRBJ2-5, with D possibly matching TRBD1 (6 bases). This CDR3 spans 16 amino acids. Germline values: CDR1 SGHDT, CDR2 YYEEEE. Trimming cost V 6 bases and J 2 bases, with 20 bases left between them. The CDR3 reads CASTRGSGLPQETQYF. In DNA form, the CDR3 reads TGTGCCAGCACGAGGGGGTCCGGGCTCCCACAAGAGACCCAGTACTTC.

Points on this clonotype: This may arise from a read error, as a much more abundant clone is one base away. This chain joins TRBV7-9 and TRBJ2-1, with 9 bases fitting TRBD2. TRBJ2-7 explains the end of the DNA better; the J call may be wrong. The germline CDR1 and CDR2 sequences are SEHNR and FQNEAQ (reference sequence). This CDR3 contains 16 residues. The CDR3 nucleotides are TGTGCCAGCAGCTTTCCTAGCGGGGTTACCTACAATGAGCAGTACTTC. It specifies CASSFPSGVTYNEQYF.

This clonotype was found many times. This chain connects TRBV13 to TRBJ1-4; 7 bases are a match to TRBD1. There are 14 residues in the CDR3. Germline lookup yields CDR1 PRHDT and CDR2 FYEKMQ (reference sequence). J was trimmed by 5 bases and V by 4 bases; bases with no gene match: 4. The CDR3 loop is CASSSGQPNEKLFF. The CDR3 DNA sequence: TGTGCCAGCAGCTCGGGACAGCCGAATGAAAAACTGTTTTTT.

This clonotype was picked up many times. This chain uses TRBV14 with TRBJ2-1; TRBD2 matches at 11 bases. Germline V gives CDR1 SGHDN, CDR2 FVKESK. The CDR3 runs 14 residues. V shed 1 base, J shed 14 bases, and the junction held 7 bases outside the gene matches. DNA for the CDR3: TGTGCCAGCAGCCAAGGTCATAGCGGGGGGGCAAAGTTCTTC. Translating gives CASSQGHSGGAKFF.

This clonotype was counted at least ten times. The rearrangement links TRBV25-1 to TRBJ2-7, with a possible D match to TRBD1 (5 bases). CDR3 length: 16 residues. Germline CDR1 is MGHDK and CDR2 is SYGVNS. Trimming pared 3 bases from V and 5 bases from J, leaving 20 bases between. The CDR3 is CASSDSQDRAYHEQYF. The CDR3 nucleotides read TGTGCCAGCAGTGATTCACAGGACCGAGCCTACCACGAGCAGTACTTC.

With regard to this clonotype: Being one base from a much bigger clone, this may be a read error. The V call is TRBV5-6, the J call TRBJ2-5; D is uncertain. Germline V lookup: CDR1 SGHDT, CDR2 YYEEEE. The CDR3 runs 12 residues. The CDR3 here is CAGRSLSGTQYF. CDR3 in DNA: TGTGCCGGCAGAAGCTTGTCAGGGACCCAGTACTTC.

This clonotype was detected only a few times. A much larger clone lies a single base off, so this may be a read error. The genes are TRBV25-1 and TRBJ2-5; tentative D call: TRBD2 (6 bases). CDR1 is MGHDK and CDR2 is SYGVNS in the germline V gene. The CDR3 runs 14 residues. V dropped 0 bases and J dropped 5 bases, with 10 bases sitting between them. In DNA form, the CDR3 reads TGTGCCAGCAGTGAATATAGCGGTGGCGAGACCCAGTACTTC. This sequence encodes CASSEYSGGETQYF.

Points on this clonotype: This may stem from a read error, because a much larger clone lies one nucleotide away. This rearrangement joins TRBV6-1 to TRBJ1-5, with D possibly being TRBD1 (5 bases). This CDR3 comprises 15 residues. CDR1 is MNHNS and CDR2 is SASEGT in the germline V gene. The CDR3 region is CASSEDRGAGQPPHF. The CDR3 DNA follows: TGTGCCAGCAGTGAAGATCGGGGCGCCGGTCAGCCCCCGCATTTT.

This clonotype has ten or more counts. The chain is built from TRBV2 and TRBJ2-5; the match to TRBD2 covers 13 bases. Germline V CDR1 and CDR2: SNHLY, FYNNEI. CDR3 size: 16 residues. Trimming removed 5 bases from V and 2 bases from J; junction bases left unmatched: 5. CDR3 in amino acids: CASSNTGLAGQETQYF. CDR3 sequence (DNA): TGTGCCAGCAGTAACACGGGACTAGCGGGACAAGAGACCCAGTACTTC.

This clonotype was seen only a few times. The chain has TRBV30 and TRBJ1-1; no definite D call. The CDR3 spans 13 residues. Germline CDR1 and CDR2: GTSNPN and SVGIG (reference sequence). V was pared by 7 bases and J by 0 bases, with 12 bases between. CDR3 region: CALFRFMNTEAFF. CDR3 bases: TGTGCCTTATTCAGATTTATGAACACTGAAGCTTTCTTT.